The 8 T cell receptor beta chains below were found in one sample sequenced in a study of shared clonotypes between healthy human individuals. This table comes from immunoSEQ multiplex PCR, and its TCRdb copy is limited to in-frame clones, with some not included. This table has about 1 million clones, roughly 80% appearing once. The sequenced sample consisted of memory CD4+ T cells sorted from blood. As for subset: CD45RA-negative fraction. These receptors were taken from a man between 18 and 35 years old in good health.

This CDR3 reads CASSLPDEKLFF. Here the CDR3 DNA reads TGTGCCAGCAGCCTCCCTGATGAAAAACTGTTTTTT. The V and J genes are TRBV28 and TRBJ1-4; no clear D gene. CDR1 is MDHEN and CDR2 is SYDVKM in the germline V gene. With 6 bases removed from V and 6 bases from J, the gap between germline ends came to 8 bases. The CDR3 consists of 12 residues.

This clone was detected ten times or more. The V and J genes are TRBV19 and TRBJ2-1; 7 nucleotides line up with TRBD1. Germline assignment: CDR1 LNHDA and CDR2 SQIVND (reference sequence). Trimming removed 5 bases from V and 8 bases from J; junction bases left unmatched: 6. The CDR3 consists of 13 residues. The CDR3, as DNA: TGTGCCAGTAGTGATACAGGGGTGGATGAGCAGTTCTTC. This translates into CASSDTGVDEQFF.

V and J are TRBV4-1 and TRBJ1-3; 7 bases line up with TRBD1. Germline CDR1 MGHRA, CDR2 YSYEKL. Losses at the gene ends were 0 bases for V and 2 bases for J; bases not matched to a gene: 19. The CDR3 extends over 21 amino acids. CDR3 coding DNA: TGCGCCAGCAGCCAAGAAGAAAGTAAACAGGGGTTAGTGGGGACTGGAAACACCATATATTTT. This gives the protein CASSQEESKQGLVGTGNTIYF.

The chain uses TRBV5-6 and TRBJ2-7; D possibly matches TRBD1 or TRBD2 (5 bases each). With 4 bases removed from V and 0 bases from J, the gap between germline ends came to 14 bases. The CDR3 loop spans 15 amino acids. Germline-derived CDR1 and CDR2 are SGHDT and YYEEEE. CDR3 nucleotide sequence: TGTGCCAGCAGCCCTACGGGACGGGCCTCCTACGAGCAGTACTTC. The encoded protein is CASSPTGRASYEQYF.

With regard to this clone: The same CDR3 can be traced to other DNA sequences in this sample. The chain has TRBV9 and TRBJ1-6, with 7 positions matching TRBD1. Germline CDR1 reads SGDLS; CDR2 reads YYNGEE. The CDR3 runs to 14 residues. V gave up 3 bases and J gave up 6 bases; unmatched junction bases: 3. The CDR3 sequence: CASSETGSNSPLHF. The CDR3 DNA is TGTGCCAGCAGCGAGACAGGGTCTAATTCACCCCTCCACTTT.

This chain connects TRBV7-9 to TRBJ2-5; 10 nucleotides line up with TRBD2. The V segment lost 5 bases and the J segment 5 bases; nucleotides outside the gene matches: 11. In germline, CDR1 is SEHNR, CDR2 FQNEAQ (reference sequence). The CDR3 spans 16 residues. CDR3 loop: CASSPGAGGIRETQYF. DNA for the CDR3: TGTGCCAGCAGCCCCGGAGCGGGGGGGATTAGGGAGACCCAGTACTTC.

The rearrangement uses TRBV25-1 and TRBJ2-3; 11 bases line up with TRBD2. The CDR3 has 16 amino acids. CDR1 is MGHDK, CDR2 SYGVNS, per germline. V lost 3 bases to trimming and J lost 5 bases; unmatched junction nucleotides: 7. CDR3 coding DNA: TGTGCCAGCAGTGATTTGACTAGCGGGAAGGTAGATACGCAGTATTTT. Translating gives CASSDLTSGKVDTQYF. The variable domain in full, with the rest retrieved from reference TRBV25-1 and TRBJ2-3, is EADIYQTPRYLVIGTGKKITLECSQTMGHDKMYWYQQDPGMELHLIHYSYGVNSTEKGDLSSESTVSRIRTEHFPLTLESARPSHTSQYLCASSDLTSGKVDTQYFGPGTRLTVL.

V and J are TRBV2 and TRBJ2-1; D not certain. This CDR3 is built from 14 residues. V was cut by 5 bases and J by 2 bases, with 10 bases left in between. Germline V gene data show CDR1 as SNHLY and CDR2 as FYNNEI. CDR3 DNA: TGTGCCAGCAGTCTCTCCCAAACCTACAATGAGCAGTTCTTC. This codes for CASSLSQTYNEQFF.